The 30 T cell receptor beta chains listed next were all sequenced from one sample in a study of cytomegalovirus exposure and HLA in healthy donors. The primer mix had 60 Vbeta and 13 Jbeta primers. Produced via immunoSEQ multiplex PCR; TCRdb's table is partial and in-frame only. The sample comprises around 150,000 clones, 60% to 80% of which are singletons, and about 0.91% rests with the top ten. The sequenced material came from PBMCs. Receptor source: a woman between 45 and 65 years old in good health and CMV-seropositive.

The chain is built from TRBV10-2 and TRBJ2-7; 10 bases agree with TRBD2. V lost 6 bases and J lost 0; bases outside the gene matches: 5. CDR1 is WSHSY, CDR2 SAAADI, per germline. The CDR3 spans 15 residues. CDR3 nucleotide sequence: TGCGCCAGCAGGGAACTAGCGGGATCCTCCTACGAGCAGTACTTC. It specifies CASRELAGSSYEQYF.

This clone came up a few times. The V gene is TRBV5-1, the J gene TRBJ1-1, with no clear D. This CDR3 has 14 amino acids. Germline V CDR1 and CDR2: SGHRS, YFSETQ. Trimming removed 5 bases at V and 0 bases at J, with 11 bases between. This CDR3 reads CASSPSDLNTEAFF. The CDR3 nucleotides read TGCGCCAGCAGTCCCTCGGACTTGAACACTGAAGCTTTCTTT. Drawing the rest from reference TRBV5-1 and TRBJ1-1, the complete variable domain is KAGVTQTPRYLIKTRGQQVTLSCSPISGHRSVSWYQQTPGQGLQFLFEYFSETQRNKGNFPGRFSGRQFSNSRSEMNVSTLELGDSALYLCASSPSDLNTEAFFGQGTRLTVV.

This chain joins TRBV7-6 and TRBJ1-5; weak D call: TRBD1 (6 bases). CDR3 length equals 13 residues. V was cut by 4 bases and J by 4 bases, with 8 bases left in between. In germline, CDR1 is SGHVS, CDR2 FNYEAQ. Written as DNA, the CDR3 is TGTGCCAGCAGCTGGGGACAAAATCAGCCCCAGCATTTT. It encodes CASSWGQNQPQHF.

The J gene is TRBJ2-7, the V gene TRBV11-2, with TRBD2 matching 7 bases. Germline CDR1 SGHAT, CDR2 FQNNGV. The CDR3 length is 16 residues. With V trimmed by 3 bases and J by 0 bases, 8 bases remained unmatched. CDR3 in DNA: TGTGCCAGCAGCTTCGCCGGGACTAAAACCTCCTACGAGCAGTACTTC. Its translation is CASSFAGTKTSYEQYF.

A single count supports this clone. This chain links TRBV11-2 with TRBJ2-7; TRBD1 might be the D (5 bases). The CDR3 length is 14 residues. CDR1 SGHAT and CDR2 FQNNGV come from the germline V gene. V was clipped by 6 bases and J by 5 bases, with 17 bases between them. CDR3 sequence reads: CASRLRAGNDEQYF. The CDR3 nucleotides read TGTGCCAGCAGATTAAGGGCAGGGAACGACGAGCAGTACTTC. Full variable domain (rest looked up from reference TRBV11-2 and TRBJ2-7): EAGVAQSPRYKIIEKRQSVAFWCNPISGHATLYWYQQILGQGPKLLIQFQNNGVVDDSQLPKDRFSAERLKGVDSTLKIQPAKLEDSAVYLCASRLRAGNDEQYFGPGTRLTVT.

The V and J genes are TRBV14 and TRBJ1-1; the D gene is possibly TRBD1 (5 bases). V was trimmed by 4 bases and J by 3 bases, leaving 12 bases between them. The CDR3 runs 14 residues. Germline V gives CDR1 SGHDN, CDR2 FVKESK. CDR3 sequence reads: CASSPPGGDTEAFF. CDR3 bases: TGTGCCAGCAGCCCTCCGGGGGGGGACACTGAAGCTTTCTTT.

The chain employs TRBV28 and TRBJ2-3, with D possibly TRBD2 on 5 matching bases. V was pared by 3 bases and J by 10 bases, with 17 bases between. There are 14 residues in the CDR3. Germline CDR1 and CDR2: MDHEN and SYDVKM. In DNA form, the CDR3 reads TGTGCCAGCAGTTTCCCGAGGACTCTACCGGCGCAGTATTTT. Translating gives CASSFPRTLPAQYF. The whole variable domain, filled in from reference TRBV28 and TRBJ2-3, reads DVKVTQSSRYLVKRTGEKVFLECVQDMDHENMFWYRQDPGLGLRLIYFSYDVKMKEKGDIPEGYSVSREKKERFSLILESASTNQTSMYLCASSFPRTLPAQYFGPGTRLTVL.

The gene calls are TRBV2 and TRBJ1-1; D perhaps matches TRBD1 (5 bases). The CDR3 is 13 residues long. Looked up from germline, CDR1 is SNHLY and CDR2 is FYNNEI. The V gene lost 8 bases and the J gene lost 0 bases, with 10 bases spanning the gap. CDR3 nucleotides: TGTGCCAGCGGGCGGGGGTTGAACACTGAAGCTTTCTTT. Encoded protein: CASGRGLNTEAFF. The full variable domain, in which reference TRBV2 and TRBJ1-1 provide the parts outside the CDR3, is EPEVTQTPSHQVTQMGQEVILRCVPISNHLYFYWYRQILGQKVEFLVSFYNNEISEKSEIFDDQFSVERPDGSNFTLKIRSTKLEDSAMYFCASGRGLNTEAFFGQGTRLTVV.

CDR3 nucleotide sequence: TGTGCCAGCAGTTACCGGGGTTCACCCCTCCACTTT. Protein sequence: CASSYRGSPLHF. This chain joins TRBV6-5 and TRBJ1-6, with no clear D. The V gene's germline CDR1 is MNHEY and CDR2 SVGAGI. Trimming left V 2 bases short and J 9 bases short, with 5 bases between. This CDR3 comprises 12 residues.

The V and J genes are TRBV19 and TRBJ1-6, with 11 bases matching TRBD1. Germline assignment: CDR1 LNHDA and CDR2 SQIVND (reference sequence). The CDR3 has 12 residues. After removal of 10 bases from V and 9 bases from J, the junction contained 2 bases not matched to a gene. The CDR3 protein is CATGTGGSPLHF. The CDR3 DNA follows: TGTGCCACCGGGACAGGGGGTTCACCCCTCCACTTT.

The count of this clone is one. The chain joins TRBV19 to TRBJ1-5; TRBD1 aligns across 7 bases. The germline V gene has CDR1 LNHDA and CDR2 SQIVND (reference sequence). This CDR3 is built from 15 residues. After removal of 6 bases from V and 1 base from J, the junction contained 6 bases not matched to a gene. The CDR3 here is CASRTTGLSNQPQHF. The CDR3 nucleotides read TGTGCCAGTAGGACGACAGGGTTGAGCAATCAGCCCCAGCATTTT.

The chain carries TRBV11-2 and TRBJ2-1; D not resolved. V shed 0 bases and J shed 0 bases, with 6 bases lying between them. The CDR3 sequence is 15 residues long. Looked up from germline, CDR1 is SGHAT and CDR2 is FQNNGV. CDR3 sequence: CASSLDWSSYNEQFF. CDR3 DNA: TGTGCCAGCAGCTTAGACTGGAGCTCCTACAATGAGCAGTTCTTC.

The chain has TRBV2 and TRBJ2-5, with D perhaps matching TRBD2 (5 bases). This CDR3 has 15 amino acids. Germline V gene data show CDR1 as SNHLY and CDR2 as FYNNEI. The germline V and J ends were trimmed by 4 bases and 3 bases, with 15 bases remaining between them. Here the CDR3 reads CASSGPSSEKETQYF. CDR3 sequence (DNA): TGTGCCAGCAGTGGACCCAGTAGCGAAAAAGAGACCCAGTACTTC.

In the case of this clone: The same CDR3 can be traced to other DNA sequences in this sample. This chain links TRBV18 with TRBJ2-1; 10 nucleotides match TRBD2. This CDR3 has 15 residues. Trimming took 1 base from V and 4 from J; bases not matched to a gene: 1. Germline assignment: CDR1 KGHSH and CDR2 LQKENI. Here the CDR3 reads CASSPLAGGYNEQFF. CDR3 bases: TGTGCCAGCTCACCACTAGCGGGGGGATACAATGAGCAGTTCTTC.

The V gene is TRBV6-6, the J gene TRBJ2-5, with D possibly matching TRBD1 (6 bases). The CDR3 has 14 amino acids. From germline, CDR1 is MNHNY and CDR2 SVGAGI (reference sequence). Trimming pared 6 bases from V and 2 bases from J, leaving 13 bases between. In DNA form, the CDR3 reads TGTGCCAGCAGAAGCCACGACAGGCAAGAGACCCAGTACTTC. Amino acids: CASRSHDRQETQYF.

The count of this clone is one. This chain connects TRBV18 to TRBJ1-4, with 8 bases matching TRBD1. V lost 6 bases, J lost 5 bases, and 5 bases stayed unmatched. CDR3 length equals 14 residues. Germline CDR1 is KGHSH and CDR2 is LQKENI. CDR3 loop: CASSRTGINEKLFF. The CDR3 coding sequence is TGTGCCAGCTCCCGGACAGGGATAAATGAAAAACTGTTTTTT.

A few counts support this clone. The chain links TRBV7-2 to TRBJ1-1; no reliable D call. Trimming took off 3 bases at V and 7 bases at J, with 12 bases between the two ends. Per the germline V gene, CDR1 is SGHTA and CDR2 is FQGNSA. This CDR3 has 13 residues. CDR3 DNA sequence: TGTGCCAGCAGCTTCCTGGGAGCCCGTGAAGCTTTCTTT. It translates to CASSFLGAREAFF.

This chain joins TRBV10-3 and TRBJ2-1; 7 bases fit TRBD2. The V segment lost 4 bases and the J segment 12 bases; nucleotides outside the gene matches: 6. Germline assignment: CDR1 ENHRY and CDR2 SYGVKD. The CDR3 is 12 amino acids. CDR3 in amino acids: CAISGEREAQFF. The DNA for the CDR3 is TGTGCCATCAGTGGGGAGCGGGAAGCGCAGTTCTTC.

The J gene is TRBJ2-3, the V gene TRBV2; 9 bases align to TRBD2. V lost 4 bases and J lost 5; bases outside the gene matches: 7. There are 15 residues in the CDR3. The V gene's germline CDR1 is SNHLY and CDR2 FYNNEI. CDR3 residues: CASSGGGGAEDTQYF. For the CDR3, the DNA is TGTGCCAGCAGTGGGGGCGGGGGGGCAGAAGATACGCAGTATTTT.

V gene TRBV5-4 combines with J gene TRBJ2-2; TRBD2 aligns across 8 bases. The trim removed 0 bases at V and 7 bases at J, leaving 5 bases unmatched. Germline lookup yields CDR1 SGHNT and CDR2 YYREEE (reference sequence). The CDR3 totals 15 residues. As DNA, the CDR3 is TGTGCCAGCAGCTTGGTCCCCGGGACTAGCGGGGAGCTGTTTTTT. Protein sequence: CASSLVPGTSGELFF.

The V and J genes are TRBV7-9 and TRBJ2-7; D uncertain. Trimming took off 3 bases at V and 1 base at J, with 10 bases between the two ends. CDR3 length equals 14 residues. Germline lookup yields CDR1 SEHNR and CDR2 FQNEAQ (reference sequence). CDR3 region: CASSLEPPSYEQYF. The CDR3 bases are TGTGCCAGCAGCTTGGAGCCTCCTTCCTACGAGCAGTACTTC.

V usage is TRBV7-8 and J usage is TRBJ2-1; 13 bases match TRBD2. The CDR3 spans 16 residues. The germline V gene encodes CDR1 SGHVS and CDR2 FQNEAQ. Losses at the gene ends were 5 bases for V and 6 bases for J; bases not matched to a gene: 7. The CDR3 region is CASSRQGLAGTNEQFF. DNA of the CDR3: TGTGCCAGCAGCCGACAGGGACTAGCGGGGACCAATGAGCAGTTCTTC.

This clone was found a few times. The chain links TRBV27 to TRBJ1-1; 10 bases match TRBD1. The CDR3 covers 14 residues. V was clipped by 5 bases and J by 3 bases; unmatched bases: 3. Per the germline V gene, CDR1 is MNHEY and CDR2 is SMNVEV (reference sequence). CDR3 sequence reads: CASSQGQGDTEAFF. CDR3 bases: TGTGCCAGCAGTCAAGGACAGGGGGACACTGAAGCTTTCTTT.

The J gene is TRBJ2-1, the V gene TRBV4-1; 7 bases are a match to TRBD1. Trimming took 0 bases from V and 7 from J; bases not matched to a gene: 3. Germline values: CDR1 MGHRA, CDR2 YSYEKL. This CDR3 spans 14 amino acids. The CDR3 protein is CASSQELQGNEQFF. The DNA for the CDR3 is TGCGCCAGCAGCCAAGAACTACAGGGGAATGAGCAGTTCTTC.

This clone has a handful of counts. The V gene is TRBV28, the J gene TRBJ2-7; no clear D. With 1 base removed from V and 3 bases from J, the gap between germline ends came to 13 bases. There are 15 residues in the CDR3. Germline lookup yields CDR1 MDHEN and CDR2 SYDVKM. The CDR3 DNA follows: TGTGCCAGCAGTTTATATTCAGGTATACTCTACGAGCAGTACTTC. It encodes CASSLYSGILYEQYF.

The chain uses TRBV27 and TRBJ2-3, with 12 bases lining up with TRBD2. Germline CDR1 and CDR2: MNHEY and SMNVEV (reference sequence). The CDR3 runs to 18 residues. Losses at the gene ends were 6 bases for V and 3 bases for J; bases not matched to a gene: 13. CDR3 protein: CASSRRLAGGSKTDTQYF. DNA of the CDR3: TGTGCCAGCAGCCGGCGGCTAGCGGGAGGGTCTAAGACAGATACGCAGTATTTT.

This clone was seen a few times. The CDR3 sequence is CSLGGSGTEAFF. CDR3 sequence (DNA): TGCAGCCTGGGGGGTTCTGGCACTGAAGCTTTCTTT. The chain uses TRBV29-1 and TRBJ1-1; tentative D call: TRBD1 (5 bases). This CDR3 region has 12 residues. Trimming removed 8 bases from V and 4 bases from J, with 14 bases in between. Per the germline V gene, CDR1 is SQVTM and CDR2 is ANQGSEA.

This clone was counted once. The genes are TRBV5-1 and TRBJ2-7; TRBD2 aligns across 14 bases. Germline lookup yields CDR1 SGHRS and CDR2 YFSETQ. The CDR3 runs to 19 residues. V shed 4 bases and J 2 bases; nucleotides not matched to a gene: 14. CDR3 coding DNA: TGCGCCAGCAGCCAAGGACTAGCGGGGGGCCAAACTTCTACCTACGAGCAGTACTTC. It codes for CASSQGLAGGQTSTYEQYF.

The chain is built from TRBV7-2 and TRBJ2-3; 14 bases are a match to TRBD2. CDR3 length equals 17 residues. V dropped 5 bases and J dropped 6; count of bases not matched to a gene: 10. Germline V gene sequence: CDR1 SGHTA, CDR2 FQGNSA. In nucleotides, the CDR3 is TGTGCCAGCAGCATGCAGAAGACTAGCGGGGGGGCGGATACGCAGTATTTT. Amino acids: CASSMQKTSGGADTQYF.

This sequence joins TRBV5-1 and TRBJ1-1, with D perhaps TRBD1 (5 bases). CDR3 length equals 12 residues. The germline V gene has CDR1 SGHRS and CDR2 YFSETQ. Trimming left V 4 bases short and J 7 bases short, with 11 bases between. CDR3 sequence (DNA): TGCGCCAGCAGCCCCGGGACTTTTGAAGCTTTCTTT. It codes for CASSPGTFEAFF.